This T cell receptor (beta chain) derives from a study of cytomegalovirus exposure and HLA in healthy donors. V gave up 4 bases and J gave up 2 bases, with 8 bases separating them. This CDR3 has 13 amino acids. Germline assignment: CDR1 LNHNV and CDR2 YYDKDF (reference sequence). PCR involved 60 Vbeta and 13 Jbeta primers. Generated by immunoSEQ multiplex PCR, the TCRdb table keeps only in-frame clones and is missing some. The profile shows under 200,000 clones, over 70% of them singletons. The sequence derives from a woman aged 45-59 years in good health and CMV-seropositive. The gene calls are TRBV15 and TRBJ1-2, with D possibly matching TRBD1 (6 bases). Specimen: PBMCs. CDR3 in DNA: TGTGCCACCAGCATGGACAGCAACTATGGCTACACCTTC. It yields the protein CATSMDSNYGYTF.